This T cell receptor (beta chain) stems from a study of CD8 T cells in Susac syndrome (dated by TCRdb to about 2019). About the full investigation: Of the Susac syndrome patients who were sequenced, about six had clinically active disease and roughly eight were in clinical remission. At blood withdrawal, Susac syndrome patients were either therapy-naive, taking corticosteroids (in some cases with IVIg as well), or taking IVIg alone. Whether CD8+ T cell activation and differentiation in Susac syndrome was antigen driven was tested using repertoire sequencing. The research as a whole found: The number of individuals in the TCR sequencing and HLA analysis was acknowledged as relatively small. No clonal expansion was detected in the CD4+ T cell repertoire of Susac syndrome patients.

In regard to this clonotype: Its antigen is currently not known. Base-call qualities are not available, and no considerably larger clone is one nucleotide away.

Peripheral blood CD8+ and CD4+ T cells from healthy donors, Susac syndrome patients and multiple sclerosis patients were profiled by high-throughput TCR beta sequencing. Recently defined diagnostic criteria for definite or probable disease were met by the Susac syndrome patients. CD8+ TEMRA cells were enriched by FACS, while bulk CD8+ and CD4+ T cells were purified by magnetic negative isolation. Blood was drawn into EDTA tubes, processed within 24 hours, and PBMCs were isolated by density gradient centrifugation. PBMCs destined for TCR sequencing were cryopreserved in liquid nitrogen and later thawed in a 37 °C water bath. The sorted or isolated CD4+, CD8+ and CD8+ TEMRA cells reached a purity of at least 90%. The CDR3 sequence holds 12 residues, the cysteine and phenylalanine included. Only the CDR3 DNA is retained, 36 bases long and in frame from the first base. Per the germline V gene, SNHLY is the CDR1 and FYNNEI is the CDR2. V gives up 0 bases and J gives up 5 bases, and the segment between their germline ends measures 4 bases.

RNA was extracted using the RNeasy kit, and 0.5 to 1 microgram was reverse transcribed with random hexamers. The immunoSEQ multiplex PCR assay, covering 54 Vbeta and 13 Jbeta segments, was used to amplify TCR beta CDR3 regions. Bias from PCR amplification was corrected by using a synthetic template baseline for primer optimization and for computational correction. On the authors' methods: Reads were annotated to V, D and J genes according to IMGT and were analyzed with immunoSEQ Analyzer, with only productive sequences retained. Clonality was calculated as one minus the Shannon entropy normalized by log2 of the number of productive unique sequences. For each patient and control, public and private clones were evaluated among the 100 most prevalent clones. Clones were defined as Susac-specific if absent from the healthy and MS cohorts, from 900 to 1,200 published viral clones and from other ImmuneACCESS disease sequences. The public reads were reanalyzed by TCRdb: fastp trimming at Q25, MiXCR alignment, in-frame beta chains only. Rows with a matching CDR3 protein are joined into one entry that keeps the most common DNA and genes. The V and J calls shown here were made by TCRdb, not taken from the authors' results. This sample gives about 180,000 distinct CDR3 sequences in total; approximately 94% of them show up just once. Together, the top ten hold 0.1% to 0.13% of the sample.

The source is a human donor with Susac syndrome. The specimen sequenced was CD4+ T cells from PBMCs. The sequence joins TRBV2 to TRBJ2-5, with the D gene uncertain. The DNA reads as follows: TGTGCCAGCAGTGAAGCGATGGAGACCCAGTACTTC. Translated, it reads CASSEAMETQYF. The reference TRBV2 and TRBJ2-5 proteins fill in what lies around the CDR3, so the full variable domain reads EPEVTQTPSHQVTQMGQEVILRCVPISNHLYFYWYRQILGQKVEFLVSFYNNEISEKSEIFDDQFSVERPDGSNFTLKIRSTKLEDSAMYFCASSEAMETQYFGPGTRLLVL.